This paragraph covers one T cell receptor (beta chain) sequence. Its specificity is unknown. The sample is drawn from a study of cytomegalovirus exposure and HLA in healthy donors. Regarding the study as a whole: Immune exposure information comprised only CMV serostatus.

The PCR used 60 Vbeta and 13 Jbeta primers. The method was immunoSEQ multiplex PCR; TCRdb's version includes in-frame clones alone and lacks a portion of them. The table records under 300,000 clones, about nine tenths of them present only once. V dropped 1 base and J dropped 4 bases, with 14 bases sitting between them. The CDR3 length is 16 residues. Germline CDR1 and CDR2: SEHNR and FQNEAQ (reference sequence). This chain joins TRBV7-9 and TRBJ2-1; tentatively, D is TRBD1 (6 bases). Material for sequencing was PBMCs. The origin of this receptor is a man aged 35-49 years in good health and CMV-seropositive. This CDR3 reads CASSLVARGPYNEQFF. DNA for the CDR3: TGTGCCAGCAGCTTAGTTGCCAGGGGCCCATACAATGAGCAGTTCTTC. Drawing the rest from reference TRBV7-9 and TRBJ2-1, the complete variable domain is DTGVSQNPRHKITKRGQNVTFRCDPISEHNRLYWYRQTLGQGPEFLTYFQNEAQLEKSRLLSDRFSAERPKGSFSTLEIQRTEQGDSAMYLCASSLVARGPYNEQFFGPGTRLTVL.